Below, 25 T cell receptor beta chains from the same sample are listed, as sequenced in a study of cytomegalovirus exposure and HLA in healthy donors. The PCR made use of 60 Vbeta and 13 Jbeta primers. Data came from immunoSEQ multiplex PCR; TCRdb stores just in-frame clones and leaves some out. The data show under 150,000 clones, with under 90% seen just once and around 2.5% held by the top ten. What was sequenced was PBMCs. The receptors originated from a male donor in good health and CMV-seronegative.

J is TRBJ2-7 and V is TRBV4-1; unclear D gene. Trimming removed 3 bases at V and 3 bases at J, with 12 bases between. Germline V gene sequence: CDR1 MGHRA, CDR2 YSYEKL. The CDR3 is made up of 14 amino acids. The CDR3 loop is CASSHDPLGYEQYF. DNA of the CDR3: TGCGCCAGCAGCCATGACCCGCTAGGCTACGAGCAGTACTTC.

The chain has TRBV7-2 and TRBJ2-5; no clear D. The CDR3 length is 13 residues. Germline V gives CDR1 SGHTA, CDR2 FQGNSA. Trimming pared 5 bases from V and 2 bases from J, leaving 9 bases between. CDR3 coding DNA: TGTGCCAGCAGCGCGACGGGTCAAGAGACCCAGTACTTC. It is translated as CASSATGQETQYF. The entire variable domain, with the rest obtained from reference TRBV7-2 and TRBJ2-5, is as follows: GAGVSQSPSNKVTEKGKDVELRCDPISGHTALYWYRQSLGQGLEFLIYFQGNSAPDKSGLPSDRFSAERTGGSVSTLTIQRTQQEDSAVYLCASSATGQETQYFGPGTRLLVL.

The CDR3 DNA reads TGTGCCAGCTCCCAACTGCGTATCGAGCAGTACTTC. It encodes CASSQLRIEQYF. The rearrangement uses TRBV18 and TRBJ2-7; no clear D. V lost 6 bases and J lost 6, with 12 bases in between. CDR1 is KGHSH, CDR2 LQKENI, per germline. The CDR3 covers 12 residues. Based on the CDR3 plus reference TRBV18 and TRBJ2-7, the full variable domain is NAGVMQNPRHLVRRRGQEARLRCSPMKGHSHVYWYRQLPEEGLKFMVYLQKENIIDESGMPKERFSAEFPKEGPSILRIQQVVRGDSAAYFCASSQLRIEQYFGPGTRLTVT.

This chain links TRBV5-1 with TRBJ2-3, with D possibly TRBD2 on 5 matching bases. This CDR3 comprises 14 residues. The germline gives CDR1 SGHRS, CDR2 YFSETQ. Between the trimmed V and J ends, which lost 9 bases and 2 bases, there was a span of 16 bases. The chain's CDR3 is CATSPDSTTDTQYF. In nucleotides, the CDR3 is TGCGCCACCTCCCCGGACTCCACCACAGATACGCAGTATTTT.

This chain joins TRBV29-1 and TRBJ2-1; D is possibly TRBD2 (6 bases). CDR1 SQVTM and CDR2 ANQGSEA come from the germline V gene. The V end lost 0 bases, the J end lost 4 bases, and 16 bases lay between the germline ends. This CDR3 contains 16 residues. CDR3 amino acids: CSVEEGTASRYNEQFF. The DNA for the CDR3 is TGCAGCGTTGAAGAGGGGACTGCAAGTAGGTACAATGAGCAGTTCTTC.

The chain links TRBV9 to TRBJ1-2; D unresolved. Germline V CDR1 and CDR2: SGDLS, YYNGEE. The CDR3 sequence is 14 residues long. Trimming stripped 3 bases from V and 6 bases from J, with 15 bases between. CDR3 protein: CASSGVGRSNGYTF. The CDR3 coding sequence is TGTGCCAGCAGCGGGGTAGGGAGGAGTAATGGCTACACCTTC.

This clone was observed once. This chain uses TRBV27 with TRBJ2-7; 7 bases align to TRBD2. The CDR3 has 14 amino acids. Germline CDR1 MNHEY, CDR2 SMNVEV (reference sequence). Unmatched junction bases numbered 10, after V lost 8 bases and J lost 3 bases. DNA of the CDR3: TGTGCCAGCTCCCTTGAAGCGGGGAACTACGAGCAGTACTTC. Translated: CASSLEAGNYEQYF.

The chain recombines TRBV18 with TRBJ2-2; D is uncertain. Germline V gene data show CDR1 as KGHSH and CDR2 as LQKENI. V was cut by 3 bases and J by 2 bases, with 10 bases left in between. This CDR3 spans 15 amino acids. The CDR3 is CASSPVGSNTGELFF. CDR3 bases: TGTGCCAGCTCACCGGTCGGGTCTAACACCGGGGAGCTGTTTTTT.

This sequence joins TRBV19 and TRBJ2-1; 12 bases agree with TRBD2. V dropped 5 bases and J dropped 15; count of bases not matched to a gene: 5. The V gene's germline CDR1 is LNHDA and CDR2 SQIVND (reference sequence). The CDR3 totals 12 residues. CDR3 DNA: TGTGCCAGTAGTTCTAGCGGGAGGGTTCGGTTCTTC. Translation gives CASSSSGRVRFF. Filled out from reference TRBV19 and TRBJ2-1, the complete variable domain reads DGGITQSPKYLFRKEGQNVTLSCEQNLNHDAMYWYRQDPGQGLRLIYYSQIVNDFQKGDIAEGYSVSREKKESFPLTVTSAQKNPTAFYLCASSSSGRVRFFGPGTRLTVL.

This clone was observed a few times. The V call is TRBV27, the J call TRBJ2-2; 8 bases align to TRBD2. In germline, CDR1 is MNHEY, CDR2 SMNVEV (reference sequence). The CDR3 length is 16 residues. V was pared by 4 bases and J by 3 bases, with 7 bases of the junction left unmatched. The CDR3 loop reads CASSWSAGEDTGELFF. The CDR3 DNA follows: TGTGCCAGCAGTTGGTCAGCGGGAGAGGACACCGGGGAGCTGTTTTTT.

By share, this clone ranks as medium-sized. V gene TRBV6-5 combines with J gene TRBJ2-7, with D possibly matching TRBD2 (5 bases). CDR3 length equals 12 residues. The germline V and J ends were trimmed by 9 bases and 0 bases, with 9 bases remaining between them. Germline CDR1 reads MNHEY; CDR2 reads SVGAGI. The DNA for the CDR3 is TGTGCCAGGGAGGTCAGCTCCTACGAGCAGTACTTC. Translation gives CAREVSSYEQYF.

This clone was recorded only once. The V call is TRBV11-3, the J call TRBJ1-5; TRBD1 matches 7 bases. The J segment lost 5 bases and the V segment lost 5 bases, leaving 12 bases of the junction unmatched. CDR3 length equals 16 residues. Germline CDR1 reads SGHNT; CDR2 reads YENEEA. CDR3 sequence: CASSRVRGTFDQPQHF. The CDR3 DNA reads TGTGCCAGCAGCCGGGTCAGGGGGACCTTCGATCAGCCCCAGCATTTT.

The V and J genes are TRBV7-2 and TRBJ2-1, with 11 bases that match TRBD2. V lost 6 bases and J lost 8; bases outside the gene matches: 6. Germline CDR1 SGHTA, CDR2 FQGNSA. This CDR3 has 14 amino acids. CDR3 residues: CASSSGRAGHEQFF. CDR3 nucleotide sequence: TGTGCCAGCAGTAGCGGGAGGGCCGGACATGAGCAGTTCTTC.

This chain uses TRBV6-5 with TRBJ1-2, with TRBD1 matching 7 bases. The J segment lost 7 bases and the V segment lost 6 bases, leaving 8 bases of the junction unmatched. Germline V gene data show CDR1 as MNHEY and CDR2 as SVGAGI. The length of the CDR3 is 13 residues. The CDR3 loop is CASRMTGSGGYTF. The DNA of the CDR3 is TGTGCCAGCAGGATGACAGGGAGCGGTGGCTACACCTTC.

J is TRBJ2-7 and V is TRBV5-1, with 7 bases that match TRBD1. Trimming removed 4 bases from V and 4 bases from J; junction bases left unmatched: 11. Germline V gives CDR1 SGHRS, CDR2 YFSETQ. CDR3 length: 15 amino acids. CDR3 nucleotides: TGCGCCAGCAGCCCCTGGACAGGCCCCAATTACGAGCAGTACTTC. This sequence encodes CASSPWTGPNYEQYF.

The chain combines TRBV7-2 with TRBJ2-3; 10 positions match TRBD2. Germline assignment: CDR1 SGHTA and CDR2 FQGNSA. This CDR3 has 17 residues. V lost 3 bases, J lost 3 bases, and 9 bases stayed unmatched. The CDR3 DNA is TGTGCCAGCAGCTTTGTTAGCGGGAGGTTAATTACAGATACGCAGTATTTT. It translates to CASSFVSGRLITDTQYF. Filled out from reference TRBV7-2 and TRBJ2-3, the complete variable domain reads GAGVSQSPSNKVTEKGKDVELRCDPISGHTALYWYRQSLGQGLEFLIYFQGNSAPDKSGLPSDRFSAERTGGSVSTLTIQRTQQEDSAVYLCASSFVSGRLITDTQYFGPGTRLTVL.

V is TRBV11-1 and J is TRBJ2-4; D unresolved. CDR1 and CDR2 from the germline V gene are SGHAT and FQDESV (reference sequence). Trimming stripped 3 bases from V and 11 bases from J, with 14 bases between. The CDR3 is 13 residues long. CDR3 coding DNA: TGTGCCAGCAGCTTCTCCGACTCCGAAGTTCAGTACTTC. This codes for CASSFSDSEVQYF.

This chain connects TRBV27 to TRBJ1-1, with 7 bases aligning to TRBD1. V lost 8 bases, J lost 11 bases, and 8 bases stayed unmatched. The CDR3 runs 11 residues. Germline-derived CDR1 and CDR2 are MNHEY and SMNVEV (reference sequence). This chain's CDR3 is CASGTGVGAFF. The CDR3, as DNA: TGTGCCAGCGGCACAGGGGTGGGGGCTTTCTTT.

The chain employs TRBV18 and TRBJ1-4; weak D call: TRBD1 (5 bases). The CDR3 length is 14 residues. Germline CDR1 and CDR2: KGHSH and LQKENI. Between the trimmed V and J ends, which lost 2 bases and 8 bases, there was a span of 12 bases. CDR3 coding DNA: TGTGCCAGCTCACCAGCGGGGGGTGAGGAAAAACTGTTTTTT. Translated, it gives CASSPAGGEEKLFF.

The chain links TRBV7-9 to TRBJ2-1, with D unclear. The V end lost 5 bases, the J end lost 4 bases, and 18 bases lay between the germline ends. Germline CDR1 and CDR2: SEHNR and FQNEAQ (reference sequence). The CDR3 loop spans 16 amino acids. The CDR3 is CASSPLEATQYNEQFF. For the CDR3, the DNA is TGTGCCAGCAGCCCTTTGGAAGCGACTCAATACAATGAGCAGTTCTTC. The full variable domain, completed using reference TRBV7-9 and TRBJ2-1, is DTGVSQNPRHKITKRGQNVTFRCDPISEHNRLYWYRQTLGQGPEFLTYFQNEAQLEKSRLLSDRFSAERPKGSFSTLEIQRTEQGDSAMYLCASSPLEATQYNEQFFGPGTRLTVL.

The CDR3 reads CAWRAGFSGGYTF. The CDR3 bases are TGTGCCTGGAGGGCAGGGTTTTCGGGCGGCTACACCTTC. This rearrangement joins TRBV30 to TRBJ1-2, with a tentative D call TRBD1 (5 bases). V dropped 3 bases and J dropped 8 bases, with 16 bases sitting between them. CDR3 length equals 13 residues. Germline CDR1 reads GTSNPN; CDR2 reads SVGIG (reference sequence).

In this sample, this clone turned up a few times. V gene TRBV2 combines with J gene TRBJ1-5; D is undetermined. Looked up from germline, CDR1 is SNHLY and CDR2 is FYNNEI. CDR3 length: 14 amino acids. The V and J ends lost 7 bases and 0 bases respectively, with 10 bases between them. The CDR3 spells CASIGGNSNQPQHF. The CDR3 bases are TGTGCCAGCATCGGAGGGAATAGCAATCAGCCCCAGCATTTT.

This chain links TRBV6-5 with TRBJ2-7; D possibly corresponds to TRBD2 (5 bases). CDR3 size: 16 residues. CDR1 and CDR2 from the germline V gene are MNHEY and SVGAGI. V lost 0 bases and J lost 2, with 14 bases in between. The CDR3 nucleotides read TGTGCCAGCAGTTACTCCGTGGGAGAGGTAGCCTACGAGCAGTACTTC. It yields the protein CASSYSVGEVAYEQYF.

The rearrangement uses TRBV28 and TRBJ1-5; tentatively, D is TRBD1 (6 bases). V was shortened by 5 bases and J by 6 bases, with 14 bases between the two germline ends. The CDR3 is made up of 14 amino acids. Germline lookup yields CDR1 MDHEN and CDR2 SYDVKM. Written as DNA, the CDR3 is TGTGCCAGCAGTGAGATTACAGGGTTTCAGCCCCAGCATTTT. Translating gives CASSEITGFQPQHF.

The V and J genes are TRBV7-6 and TRBJ2-5; possible D gene TRBD1, 6 bases. The DNA end lines up better with TRBJ2-7; the J call may be wrong. Germline V gene data show CDR1 as SGHVS and CDR2 as FNYEAQ. CDR3 length: 15 residues. This CDR3 reads CASSATGSVFYEQYF. The CDR3 DNA reads TGTGCCAGCAGCGCAACAGGGTCTGTTTTCTACGAGCAGTACTTC.